This TCR gamma chain was identified during a study of gamma-delta chains in newborns, infants, children. As for the study in general: Innate gammadelta T cells reportedly expand polyclonally right after birth, driven by microbial exposure, per the title.

Comment on this clone: In the same sample, other DNA sequences code for this CDR3.

TCRdb reanalysed the reads with CATT. The table has thousands of gamma-chain clones, more than 55% seen once. Per the germline V gene, CDR1 is EGSNGY and CDR2 is YDSYNSKV. Losses at the gene ends were 1 base for V and 8 bases for J; bases not matched to a gene: 2. The CDR3 totals 11 residues. Sequencing was carried out using blood. The chain links TRGV2 to TRGJ1 or TRGJ2. The J gene comes from matching the DNA to germline here; TCRdb lacks it. This receptor was taken from a child who was a newborn, infant or young child, either healthy, febrile or measles-vaccinated (not recorded which). CDR3 loop: CATWDGHKKLF. For the CDR3, the DNA is TGTGCCACCTGGGACGGCCATAAGAAACTCTTT.